This T cell receptor (beta chain) was captured by sequencing in a study of glioma-infiltrating T cells. Only a few counts were recorded for this clonotype. This CDR3 comprises 17 residues. The germline CDR1 and CDR2 sequences are LGHNA and YNFKEQ. With V trimmed by 0 bases and J by 5 bases, 9 bases remained unmatched. Amplification of TCR alpha and beta CDR3 regions from RNA used iRepertoire nested multiplex PCR. TCRdb analysed the multiplex PCR reads with MiXCR anew, one entry per CDR3 protein. The sample lists over 90,000 distinct CDR3 sequences, 25% to 35% seen once, with 35% to 55% in the top ten.

V and J are TRBV4-2 and TRBJ2-1; TRBD2 aligns across 8 bases. This clonotype was sampled from a human donor with low-grade glioma or glioblastoma, undergoing nonglioma brain surgery, or in good health (not recorded which). Sequenced input: glioma tissue, nonneoplastic brain tissue, or PBMCs (not recorded which). CDR3 loop: CASSQDPAGLVHNEQFF. In DNA, the CDR3 is TGTGCCAGCAGCCAAGACCCCGCGGGACTAGTCCACAATGAGCAGTTCTTC.